Below, 27 T cell receptor beta chains from the same sample are listed, as sequenced in a study of T-cell reconstitution after alpha-beta-depleted transplantation in children. Library preparation (for TCRbeta) was performed with unique molecular identifiers. A single record per CDR3 protein comes from TCRdb applying MiXCR to the PCR reads. This sample has 70,000 to 95,000 distinct CDR3 sequences, with 9% to 15% found just once. The source was PBMCs from the stem cell graft donor, collected from the stem cell graft. The source is a human donor who donated a stem cell graft to a child with inherited bone marrow failure.

This clonotype was found a few times. The gene calls are TRBV7-3 and TRBJ2-5; 8 positions match TRBD1. Germline V gives CDR1 SGHTA, CDR2 FQGTGA. V gave up 5 bases and J gave up 2 bases; unmatched junction bases: 7. The CDR3 has 15 residues. The CDR3 region is CASSLGTGPQETQYF. As DNA, the CDR3 is TGTGCCAGCAGCCTCGGGACAGGCCCTCAAGAGACCCAGTACTTC.

This clonotype was seen at least ten times. The rearrangement uses TRBV7-2 and TRBJ1-6; TRBD1 is a possible D gene (5 bases). Trimming removed 5 bases at V and 7 bases at J, with 15 bases between. This CDR3 has 15 residues. From germline, CDR1 is SGHTA and CDR2 FQGNSA. CDR3 in amino acids: CASSAGGATNSPLHF. CDR3 sequence (DNA): TGTGCCAGCAGCGCTGGAGGGGCGACGAATTCACCCCTCCACTTT.

This clonotype was counted many times. The V gene is TRBV7-6, the J gene TRBJ2-1; the D gene could be TRBD1 or TRBD2 (7 bases each). The CDR3 consists of 15 residues. Trimming removed 3 bases from V and 4 bases from J, with 13 bases in between. Germline CDR1 reads SGHVS; CDR2 reads FNYEAQ. DNA of the CDR3: TGTGCCAGCAGCTTCAGACAGGGACTATACAATGAGCAGTTCTTC. Translated, it gives CASSFRQGLYNEQFF.

This clonotype came up many times. The chain couples TRBV7-9 to TRBJ2-7; TRBD1 matches 7 bases. V lost 5 bases to trimming and J lost 5 bases; unmatched junction nucleotides: 12. The germline CDR1 and CDR2 sequences are SEHNR and FQNEAQ (reference sequence). The CDR3 runs to 15 residues. Here the CDR3 DNA reads TGTGCCAGCAGCCCACCCGAAAGGGGGCACGACGAGCAGTACTTC. Protein sequence: CASSPPERGHDEQYF.

This clonotype was observed at least ten times. This chain links TRBV7-9 with TRBJ1-4, with 9 bases lining up with TRBD1. V lost 5 bases, J lost 8 bases, and 12 bases stayed unmatched. The germline V gene has CDR1 SEHNR and CDR2 FQNEAQ (reference sequence). This CDR3 has 16 amino acids. The DNA of the CDR3 is TGTGCCAGCAGCCCAAAGGCGGGACAGGGAAACGAAAAACTGTTTTTT. Protein sequence: CASSPKAGQGNEKLFF.

The table lists this clonotype with many counts. The chain carries TRBV5-1 and TRBJ2-1, with D tentatively TRBD2 (5 bases). In germline, CDR1 is SGHRS, CDR2 YFSETQ. The CDR3 totals 15 residues. V was shortened by 4 bases and J by 4 bases, with 15 bases between the two germline ends. The CDR3 reads CASSGLGEVYNEQFF. DNA for the CDR3: TGCGCCAGCAGCGGCCTCGGGGAAGTATACAATGAGCAGTTCTTC.

This clonotype was recorded many times. The gene calls are TRBV5-1 and TRBJ1-2; perhaps TRBD1 as D (6 bases). Germline V lookup: CDR1 SGHRS, CDR2 YFSETQ. The germline V and J ends were trimmed by 4 bases and 2 bases, with 9 bases remaining between them. CDR3 length: 13 residues. The CDR3 loop is CASSPGQNYGYTF. The CDR3 DNA reads as TGCGCCAGCAGCCCCGGACAGAACTATGGCTACACCTTC.

This clonotype was recorded many times. The rearrangement joins TRBV6-5 to TRBJ2-2, with TRBD2 matching 13 bases. The V and J ends lost 6 bases and 5 bases, in that order; junction bases with no gene match: 6. The CDR3 extends over 16 amino acids. In germline, CDR1 is MNHEY, CDR2 SVGAGI. The chain's CDR3 is CASSRTSGRGTGELFF. The CDR3 DNA sequence: TGTGCCAGCAGCCGGACTAGCGGGAGAGGAACCGGGGAGCTGTTTTTT.

The chain joins TRBV28 to TRBJ2-7; D ambiguous. The CDR3 is 12 amino acids. Per the germline V gene, CDR1 is MDHEN and CDR2 is SYDVKM. With 5 bases removed from V and 2 bases from J, the gap between germline ends came to 7 bases. CDR3: CASSPPPYEQYF. DNA of the CDR3: TGTGCCAGCAGTCCCCCGCCCTACGAGCAGTACTTC.

In its sample, this clonotype was seen a few times. The chain uses TRBV11-2 and TRBJ2-1; D remains unclear. Germline CDR1 is SGHAT and CDR2 is FQNNGV. This CDR3 spans 15 amino acids. The V end was cut by 6 bases, the J end by 6 bases, with 18 bases between. CDR3 sequence reads: CASSRMAVLGNEQFF. In DNA, the CDR3 is TGTGCCAGCAGTCGAATGGCCGTGTTGGGCAATGAGCAGTTCTTC.

This clonotype was seen at least ten times. The CDR3 region has the DNA TGCGCCAGCAGCCCCCCAGGGAACACTGAAGCTTTCTTT. The encoded protein is CASSPPGNTEAFF. The chain recombines TRBV5-1 with TRBJ1-1, with D unresolved. The CDR3 spans 13 residues. The V end was cut by 4 bases, the J end by 1 base, with 8 bases between. CDR1 and CDR2 from the germline V gene are SGHRS and YFSETQ.

This clonotype was picked up many times. The chain couples TRBV7-2 to TRBJ2-1; 8 bases are a match to TRBD2. The CDR3 has 15 residues. Trimming cost V 5 bases and J 8 bases; bases outside gene matches: 11. Germline CDR1 and CDR2: SGHTA and FQGNSA. The CDR3 reads CASSGAGGGGYEQFF. In DNA, the CDR3 is TGTGCCAGCAGCGGAGCCGGGGGGGGCGGGTATGAGCAGTTCTTC.

This clonotype was seen ten or more times. The chain has TRBV6-1 and TRBJ1-1; D not certain. CDR3 length: 16 amino acids. Germline CDR1 is MNHNS and CDR2 is SASEGT. Trimming left V 1 base short and J 11 bases short, with 23 bases between. The CDR3 nucleotides are TGTGCCAGCAGTGAAGTGGGTCCGGTATTTACCGCTAACGCTTTCTTT. This gives the protein CASSEVGPVFTANAFF.

There are many counts of this clonotype. J is TRBJ2-1 and V is TRBV20-1; TRBD2 matches 9 bases. The CDR3 totals 15 residues. Trimming at V came to 1 base and at J to 4 bases, leaving 5 bases not matched to a gene. Germline CDR1 and CDR2: DFQATT and SNEGSKA (reference sequence). In nucleotides, the CDR3 is TGCAGTGCTAGAGGACTAGCGGTACAGTACAATGAGCAGTTCTTC. Amino acid sequence: CSARGLAVQYNEQFF.

This clonotype was counted between two and nine times. The V call is TRBV6-1, the J call TRBJ1-2; D gene ambiguous. The CDR3 is 13 residues long. Germline V gene lookup returns CDR1 MNHNS and CDR2 SASEGT. Trimming left V 10 bases short and J 3 bases short, with 15 bases between. The CDR3 region has the DNA TGTGCCATCAAGCGGGGTGGAGACTATGGCTACACCTTC. The encoded protein is CAIKRGGDYGYTF.

This clonotype was detected a few times. The V gene is TRBV4-3, the J gene TRBJ2-1, with 12 bases that match TRBD2. CDR1 and CDR2 from the germline V gene are LGHNA and YSLEER. The J segment lost 10 bases and the V segment lost 1 base, leaving 5 bases of the junction unmatched. The CDR3 is 15 amino acids. CDR3: CASSQGLAGEEEQFF. CDR3 sequence (DNA): TGCGCCAGCAGCCAAGGACTAGCGGGAGAGGAGGAGCAGTTCTTC.

This clonotype came up many times. The chain joins TRBV20-1 to TRBJ1-2, with 9 bases aligning to TRBD1. V shed 6 bases and J 8 bases; nucleotides not matched to a gene: 13. This CDR3 has 14 amino acids. The V gene's germline CDR1 is DFQATT and CDR2 SNEGSKA (reference sequence). The DNA of the CDR3 is TGCAGTGCGGGGCACAGGGGGCGTCCGGAGGGCTACACCTTC. This sequence encodes CSAGHRGRPEGYTF.

This clonotype was counted at least ten times. The J gene is TRBJ2-7, the V gene TRBV5-1; D is possibly TRBD2 (6 bases). Germline CDR1 is SGHRS and CDR2 is YFSETQ. The CDR3 sequence is 14 residues long. Trimming left V 5 bases short and J 3 bases short, with 15 bases between. CDR3 amino acids: CASRKGLGDYEQYF. In DNA, the CDR3 is TGCGCCAGCAGGAAGGGACTCGGCGACTACGAGCAGTACTTC.

Turning to this clonotype: Sequence at one end of the junction differs from germline and may be a read error. V is TRBV19 and J is TRBJ1-1, with 7 bases fitting TRBD1. This CDR3 comprises 15 residues. CDR1 LNHDA and CDR2 SQIVND come from the germline V gene (reference sequence). CDR3 DNA: TGTTCCAGTACCACCCTTCCGGGACAGCCCACTGAAGCTTTCTTT. Translating it yields CSSTTLPGQPTEAFF. Supplemented by reference TRBV19 and TRBJ1-1, the full variable domain reads DGGITQSPKYLFRKEGQNVTLSCEQNLNHDAMYWYRQDPGQGLRLIYYSQIVNDFQKGDIAEGYSVSREKKESFPLTVTSAQKNPTAFYLCSSTTLPGQPTEAFFGQGTRLTVV.

The J gene is TRBJ2-7, the V gene TRBV20-1; D not certain. V was cut by 0 bases and J by 0 bases, with 12 bases left in between. The length of the CDR3 is 15 residues. In germline, CDR1 is DFQATT, CDR2 SNEGSKA (reference sequence). DNA for the CDR3: TGCAGTGCTAGAGATTCCCAGGCCAGCTCCTACGAGCAGTACTTC. It is translated as CSARDSQASSYEQYF.

The chain has TRBV6-1 and TRBJ2-3; D not certain. Germline V CDR1 and CDR2: MNHNS, SASEGT. This CDR3 spans 16 amino acids. Trimming stripped 0 bases from V and 2 bases from J, with 12 bases between. CDR3 nucleotide sequence: TGTGCCAGCAGTGAAGCCATGATCCCATACACAGATACGCAGTATTTT. Amino acids: CASSEAMIPYTDTQYF.

This clonotype was picked up a small number of times. V gene TRBV12-3 or TRBV12-4 combines with J gene TRBJ2-3; D is possibly TRBD2 (5 bases). V was shortened by 3 bases and J by 0 bases, with 13 bases between the two germline ends. The CDR3 totals 16 residues. The CDR3 DNA sequence: TGTGCCAGCAGTTTCCAGCGGAGAACTAGCACAGATACGCAGTATTTT. Translation gives CASSFQRRTSTDTQYF.

At least ten counts were recorded for this clonotype. The chain couples TRBV9 to TRBJ1-2; 7 positions agree with TRBD1. J lost 9 bases, V lost 0 bases, and 2 bases had no gene match. From germline, CDR1 is SGDLS and CDR2 YYNGEE. CDR3 length: 12 residues. Here the CDR3 reads CASSVGGGSYTF. The CDR3 coding sequence is TGTGCCAGCAGCGTAGGAGGGGGCAGCTACACCTTC.

This clonotype occurred many times. The chain couples TRBV5-4 to TRBJ2-1, with unresolved D. CDR1 is SGHNT, CDR2 YYREEE, per germline (reference sequence). The CDR3 is made up of 11 amino acids. V gave up 2 bases and J gave up 7 bases, with 4 bases separating them. The CDR3 sequence is CASSLTNEQFF. In DNA, the CDR3 is TGTGCCAGCAGCTTAACGAATGAGCAGTTCTTC.

This clonotype was counted at least ten times. J is TRBJ2-1 and V is TRBV7-2; 9 positions match TRBD2. V shed 5 bases, J shed 5 bases, and the junction held 13 bases outside the gene matches. Germline values: CDR1 SGHTA, CDR2 FQGNSA. The CDR3 length is 17 residues. CDR3 protein: CASSHMGGASGDNEQFF. CDR3 DNA: TGTGCCAGCAGCCATATGGGGGGGGCTAGCGGGGACAATGAGCAGTTCTTC.

This clonotype came up many times. The V call is TRBV28, the J call TRBJ1-5; D is unclear. Trimming left V 7 bases short and J 2 bases short, with 12 bases between. This CDR3 has 14 amino acids. Germline CDR1 and CDR2: MDHEN and SYDVKM. The CDR3 loop reads CASTRQIGNQPQHF. The CDR3 bases are TGTGCCAGCACCAGGCAAATCGGCAATCAGCCCCAGCATTTT.

This clonotype was counted at least ten times. The genes are TRBV5-1 and TRBJ2-5; D is uncertain. The ends were cut back, 1 base at V and 1 base at J, with 5 bases in the middle. This CDR3 has 13 amino acids. Germline values: CDR1 SGHRS, CDR2 YFSETQ. As DNA, the CDR3 is TGCGCCAGCAGCTTGTCGCCCCAAGAGACCCAGTACTTC. Protein product: CASSLSPQETQYF.